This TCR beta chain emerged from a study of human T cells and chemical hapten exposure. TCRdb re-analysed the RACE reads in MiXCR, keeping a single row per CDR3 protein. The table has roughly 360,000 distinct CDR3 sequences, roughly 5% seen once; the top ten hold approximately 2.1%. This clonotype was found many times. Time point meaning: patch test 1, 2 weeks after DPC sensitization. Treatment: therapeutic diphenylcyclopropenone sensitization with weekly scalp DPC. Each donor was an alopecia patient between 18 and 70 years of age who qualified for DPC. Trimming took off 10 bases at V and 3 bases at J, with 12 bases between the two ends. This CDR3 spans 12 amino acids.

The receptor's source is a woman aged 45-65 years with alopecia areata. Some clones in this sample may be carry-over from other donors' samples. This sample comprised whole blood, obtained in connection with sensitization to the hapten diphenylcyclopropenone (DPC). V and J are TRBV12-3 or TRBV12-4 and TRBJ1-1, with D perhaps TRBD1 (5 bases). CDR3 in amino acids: CATLQVDTEAFF. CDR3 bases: TGTGCCACCTTACAGGTGGACACTGAAGCTTTCTTT.